This T cell receptor beta chain derives from a study of T cell responses to AZD1222 COVID-19 vaccine. This CDR3 region has 12 residues. In germline, CDR1 is WNHNN, CDR2 SYGVQD (reference sequence). Trimming took 6 bases from V and 2 from J; bases not matched to a gene: 1. This clone was found once. Repertoires were generated with immunoSEQ multiplex PCR, while TCRdb's copy carries only in-frame clones and drops some. The table shows about 110,000 clones, with 85% to 95% occurring only once. The chain links TRBV10-1 to TRBJ2-7; TRBD1 matches at 7 bases. Here the sequenced sample was peripheral blood, taken on day 0 of AZD1222 vaccination. This TCR derives from an adult in good health. The CDR3 here is CASSDRAYEQYF. The CDR3 DNA follows: TGCGCCAGCAGCGACAGGGCCTACGAGCAGTACTTC.